The 4 T cell receptor beta chains below come from one sample, sequenced in a study of T cells in Graves' hyperthyroidism and ophthalmopathy. Amplification yielded TCR beta CDR3 regions, with RNA transcripts as the source. HTBI primers were employed in a first-round RT-PCR of the TCR CDR3. TCRdb fed the multiplex PCR reads into MiXCR, producing one record per CDR3 protein. The repertoire holds a few hundred thousand distinct CDR3 sequences, with roughly 23% as singletons. The sequenced sample was blood. These receptors all come from a woman in her seventies with Graves' ophthalmopathy.

This clonotype was counted at least ten times. The gene calls are TRBV13 and TRBJ2-7, with TRBD1 matching 10 bases. The ends lost 5 bases at V and 3 bases at J; junction bases unmatched: 4. This CDR3 region has 14 residues. CDR1 is PRHDT, CDR2 FYEKMQ, per germline (reference sequence). The CDR3 loop is CASSPRTGGYEQYF. The DNA for the CDR3 is TGTGCCAGCAGCCCTAGGACAGGGGGCTACGAGCAGTACTTC.

The gene calls are TRBV30 and TRBJ1-1; D unclear. The CDR3 has 15 amino acids. The V gene's germline CDR1 is GTSNPN and CDR2 SVGIG (reference sequence). V lost 4 bases to trimming and J lost 4 bases, with 19 bases between them. The CDR3 here is CAWTNTQARGTEAFF. Here the CDR3 DNA reads TGTGCCTGGACCAACACACAAGCCCGTGGCACTGAAGCTTTCTTT.

The rearrangement links TRBV2 to TRBJ2-2, with unresolved D. The CDR3 consists of 15 residues. CDR1 and CDR2 from the germline V gene are SNHLY and FYNNEI. V lost 2 bases and J 5 bases, leaving 12 bases between the germline ends. The CDR3 here is CASSETLRSTGELFF. CDR3 in DNA: TGTGCCAGCAGTGAAACCCTCCGTTCGACCGGGGAGCTGTTTTTT. Full variable domain (outside the CDR3, taken from reference TRBV2 and TRBJ2-2): EPEVTQTPSHQVTQMGQEVILRCVPISNHLYFYWYRQILGQKVEFLVSFYNNEISEKSEIFDDQFSVERPDGSNFTLKIRSTKLEDSAMYFCASSETLRSTGELFFGEGSRLTVL.

The J gene is TRBJ1-2, the V gene TRBV20-1, with D tentatively TRBD1 (6 bases). The V and J ends lost 3 bases and 8 bases respectively, with 22 bases between them. The CDR3 runs 15 residues. Germline lookup yields CDR1 DFQATT and CDR2 SNEGSKA (reference sequence). CDR3 bases: TGCAGTGCTAGTGGGTCTTTGGGACACTTCAGGGGCTACACCTTC. Its protein is CSASGSLGHFRGYTF.